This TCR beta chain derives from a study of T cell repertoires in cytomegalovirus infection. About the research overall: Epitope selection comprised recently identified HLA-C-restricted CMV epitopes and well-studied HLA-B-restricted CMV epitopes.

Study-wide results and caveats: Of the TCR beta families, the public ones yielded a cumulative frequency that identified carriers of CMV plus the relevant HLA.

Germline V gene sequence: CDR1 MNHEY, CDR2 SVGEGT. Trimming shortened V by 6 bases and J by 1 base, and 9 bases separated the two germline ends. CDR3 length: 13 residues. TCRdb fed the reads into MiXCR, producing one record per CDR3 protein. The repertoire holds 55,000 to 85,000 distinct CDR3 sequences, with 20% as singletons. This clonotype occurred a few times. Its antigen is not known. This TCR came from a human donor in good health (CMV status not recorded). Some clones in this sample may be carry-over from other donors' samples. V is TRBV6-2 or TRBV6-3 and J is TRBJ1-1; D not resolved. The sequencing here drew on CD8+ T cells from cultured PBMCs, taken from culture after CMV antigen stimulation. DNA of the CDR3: TGTGCCAGCAGCTATCCGTCGAACACTGAAGCTTTCTTT. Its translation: CASSYPSNTEAFF.